This T cell receptor beta chain was observed in a study of regulatory T cells in long-lasting Graves disease. Turning to the study itself: Newly diagnosed Graves' patients took antithyroid drugs under 3 months. Whole-study findings and limits: Lower TCR diversity was seen in persistent Graves' patients than in newly diagnosed ones. Persistent cases favored TRBV28, TRBJ1-2 and TRBJ2-5. Having few samples may have compromised the accuracy.

Germline CDR1 and CDR2: SNHLY and FYNNEI. The CDR3 loop spans 11 amino acids. About this clonotype itself: Its specificity is unknown. A read error may account for a junction end that differs from germline.

Time point in this sample: newly diagnosed GD, antithyroid drugs for less than 3 months. Generation of the TCR library employed RNA extracted from PBMCs. HTBI primers from iRepertoire and Arm-PCR of CDR3 regions yielded the TCR beta libraries. One entry per CDR3 protein results from TCRdb running MiXCR on the multiplex PCR reads. Altogether 200,000 to 250,000 distinct CDR3 sequences are present, about 18% being singletons, with the ten largest covering 22%. The source of this sequence is a female donor with Graves disease. The chain is built from TRBV2 and TRBJ1-2; D gene unclear. Specimen: peripheral blood mononuclear cells (PBMCs), collected at new diagnosis, from a patient treated with antithyroid drugs. The CDR3 DNA sequence: TGTGCCAGCAGTGAAAGCAGGAGTGGGGACTTC. It encodes CASSESRSGDF.